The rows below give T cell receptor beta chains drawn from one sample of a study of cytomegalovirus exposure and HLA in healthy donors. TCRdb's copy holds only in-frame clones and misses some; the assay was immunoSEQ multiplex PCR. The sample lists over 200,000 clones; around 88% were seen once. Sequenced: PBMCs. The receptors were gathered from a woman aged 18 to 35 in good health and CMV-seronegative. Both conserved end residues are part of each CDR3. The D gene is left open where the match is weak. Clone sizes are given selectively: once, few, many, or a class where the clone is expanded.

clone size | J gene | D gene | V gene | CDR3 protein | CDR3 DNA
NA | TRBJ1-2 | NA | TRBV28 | CASSSGGGVHGYTF | TGTGCCAGCAGTTCAGGAGGGGGGGTTCATGGCTACACCTTC
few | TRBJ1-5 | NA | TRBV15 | CATSSILANQPQHF | TGTGCCACCAGCAGTATTTTAGCGAATCAGCCCCAGCATTTT
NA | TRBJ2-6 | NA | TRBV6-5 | CASRMQGSGANVLTF | TGTGCCAGCAGGATGCAGGGCTCTGGGGCCAACGTCCTGACTTTC
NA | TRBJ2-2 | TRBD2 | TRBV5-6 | CASSSLAAGELFF | TGTGCCAGCAGCTCCCTAGCGGCCGGGGAGCTGTTTTTT
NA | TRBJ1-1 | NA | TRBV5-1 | CASSLGRGLDAEAFF | TGCGCCAGCAGCTTGGGCCGGGGTTTAGACGCTGAAGCTTTCTTT
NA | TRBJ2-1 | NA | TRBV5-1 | CASNLAGLGSYNEQFF | TGCGCCAGCAACCTAGCTGGATTGGGCTCCTACAATGAGCAGTTCTTC
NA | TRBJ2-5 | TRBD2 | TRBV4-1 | CASSLSAGEETQYF | TGCGCCAGCAGCCTCTCGGCGGGAGAAGAGACCCAGTACTTC
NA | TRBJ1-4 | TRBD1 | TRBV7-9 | CASSLGVQGVEKLFF | TGTGCCAGCAGCTTAGGAGTACAGGGGGTTGAAAAACTGTTTTTT
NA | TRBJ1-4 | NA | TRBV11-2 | CASSLGAGAGEKLFF | TGTGCCAGCAGCTTAGGGGCAGGGGCCGGTGAAAAACTGTTTTTT
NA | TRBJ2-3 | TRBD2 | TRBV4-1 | CASSQDAGGPSDTQYF | TGCGCCAGCAGCCAAGATGCGGGAGGGCCTTCAGATACGCAGTATTTT
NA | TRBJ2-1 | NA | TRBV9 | CASSARENEQFF | TGTGCCAGCAGCGCAAGGGAGAATGAGCAGTTCTTC
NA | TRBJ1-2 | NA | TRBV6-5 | CASSYSTPAGGYTF | TGTGCCAGCAGTTACTCGACCCCTGCGGGAGGCTACACCTTC
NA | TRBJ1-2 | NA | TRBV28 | CASSLEGYYGYTF | TGTGCCAGCAGTTTGGAGGGTTACTATGGCTACACCTTC
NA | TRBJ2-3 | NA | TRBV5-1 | CASSLSTSSSTDTQYF | TGCGCCAGCAGCCTGTCGACTTCCTCTAGCACAGATACGCAGTATTTT
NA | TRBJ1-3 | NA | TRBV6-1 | CASSEGQFPGNTIYF | TGTGCCAGCAGTGAAGGGCAGTTCCCTGGAAACACCATATATTTT
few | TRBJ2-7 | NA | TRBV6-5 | CASSFSGTPEQYF | TGTGCCAGCAGTTTTTCCGGGACTCCCGAGCAGTACTTC
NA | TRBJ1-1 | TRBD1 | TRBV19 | CASRSRQGNTEAFF | TGTGCCAGTAGGTCTCGACAGGGCAACACTGAAGCTTTCTTT
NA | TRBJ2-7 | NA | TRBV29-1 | CSVFGPAYEQYF | TGCAGCGTTTTTGGGCCGGCCTACGAGCAGTACTTC
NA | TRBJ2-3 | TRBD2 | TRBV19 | CASSIGTSGTRTDTQYF | TGTGCCAGTAGTATAGGGACTAGCGGGACCCGCACAGATACGCAGTATTTT
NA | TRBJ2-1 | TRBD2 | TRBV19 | CASSFRTSGRIDEQFF | TGTGCCAGTAGTTTCCGGACTAGCGGGAGAATCGATGAGCAGTTCTTC
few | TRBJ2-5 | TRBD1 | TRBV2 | CASRQGRETQYF | TGTGCCAGTAGACAGGGACGGGAGACCCAGTACTTC
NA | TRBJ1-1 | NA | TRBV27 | CASRRDSRVTEAFF | TGTGCCAGCAGGAGGGATTCGAGGGTCACTGAAGCTTTCTTT
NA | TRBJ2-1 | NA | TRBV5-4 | CASSSRTGLYNEQFF | TGTGCCAGCAGCTCCCGCACTGGGCTATACAATGAGCAGTTCTTC
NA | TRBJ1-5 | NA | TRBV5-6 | CASSLAARLNQPQHF | TGTGCCAGCAGCTTGGCGGCCAGGCTTAATCAGCCCCAGCATTTT
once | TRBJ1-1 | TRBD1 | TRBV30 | CAWSATSTGSEAFF | TGTGCCTGGAGCGCAACCTCGACAGGGTCTGAAGCTTTCTTT
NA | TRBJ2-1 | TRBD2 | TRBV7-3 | CASSLTLAGNEQFF | TGTGCCAGCAGCTTAACCCTAGCGGGCAATGAGCAGTTCTTC
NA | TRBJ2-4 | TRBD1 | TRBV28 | CASRTGQRNIQYF | TGTGCCAGCAGGACGGGACAGAGAAACATTCAGTACTTC
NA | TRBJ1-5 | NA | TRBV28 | CASSQTGPNQPQHF | TGTGCCAGCAGTCAGACAGGACCGAATCAGCCCCAGCATTTT
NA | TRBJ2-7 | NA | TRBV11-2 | CASSPPGGNGPYEQYF | TGTGCCAGCAGCCCACCCGGAGGGAATGGCCCCTACGAGCAGTACTTC
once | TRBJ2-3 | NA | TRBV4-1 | CASSQVTGSTDTQYF | TGCGCCAGCAGCCAAGTAACGGGGAGCACAGATACGCAGTATTTT
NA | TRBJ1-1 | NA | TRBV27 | CASSLGRYTEAFF | TGTGCCAGCAGTCTGGGGCGTTACACTGAAGCTTTCTTT
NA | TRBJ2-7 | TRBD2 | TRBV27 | CASRKLANGPWLHEQYF | TGTGCCAGCAGAAAACTAGCGAATGGACCTTGGCTCCACGAGCAGTACTTC
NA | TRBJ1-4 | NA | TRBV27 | CASSYRVGEKLFF | TGTGCCAGCAGTTACAGGGTGGGTGAAAAACTGTTTTTT
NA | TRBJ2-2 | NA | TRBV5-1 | CASSARQTNTGELFF | TGCGCCAGCAGTGCTAGACAGACGAACACCGGGGAGCTGTTTTTT
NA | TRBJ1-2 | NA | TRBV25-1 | CASSPFGKGTSYGYTF | TGTGCCAGCAGCCCATTTGGGAAGGGGACTAGCTATGGCTACACCTTC